This T cell receptor (beta chain) was captured by sequencing in a study of shared clonotypes between healthy human individuals. The CDR3 is 14 amino acids. The germline V gene encodes CDR1 SGHRS and CDR2 YFSETQ. Trimming left V 0 bases short and J 4 bases short, with 10 bases between. Profiled with immunoSEQ multiplex PCR; TCRdb holds only in-frame clones, not every one. The sample records under 2,500,000 clones, 90% to 97% being singletons. Sequencing was carried out using naive CD4+ T cells sorted from blood. Subset: CD45RA+ positively selected. The chain carries TRBV5-1 and TRBJ2-5; D perhaps matches TRBD2 (5 bases). This receptor was obtained from a man aged 18 to 29 in good health. The CDR3 spells CASSLVSGIETQYF. The CDR3 nucleotides read TGCGCCAGCAGCTTGGTGTCCGGGATAGAGACCCAGTACTTC.